Sequencing of this T cell receptor (beta chain) was carried out in a study of cytotoxic CD8 clonotypes in ibrutinib-treated CLL. The CDR3 loop spans 15 amino acids. In germline, CDR1 is SGHNT, CDR2 YYREEE (reference sequence). Trimming took off 0 bases at V and 1 base at J, with 10 bases between the two ends. TCRdb's table, derived via immunoSEQ multiplex PCR, lists solely in-frame clones and lacks some. The sample consists of approximately 330,000 clones, about 77% of them appearing once. This TCR derives from a human donor with chronic lymphocytic leukemia. V and J are TRBV5-4 and TRBJ2-5; maybe TRBD2 (6 bases). Sequenced here: PBMCs, sampled before ibrutinib treatment. The CDR3: CASSLVAGRQETQYF. Here the CDR3 DNA reads TGTGCCAGCAGCTTGGTTGCGGGACGCCAAGAGACCCAGTACTTC.